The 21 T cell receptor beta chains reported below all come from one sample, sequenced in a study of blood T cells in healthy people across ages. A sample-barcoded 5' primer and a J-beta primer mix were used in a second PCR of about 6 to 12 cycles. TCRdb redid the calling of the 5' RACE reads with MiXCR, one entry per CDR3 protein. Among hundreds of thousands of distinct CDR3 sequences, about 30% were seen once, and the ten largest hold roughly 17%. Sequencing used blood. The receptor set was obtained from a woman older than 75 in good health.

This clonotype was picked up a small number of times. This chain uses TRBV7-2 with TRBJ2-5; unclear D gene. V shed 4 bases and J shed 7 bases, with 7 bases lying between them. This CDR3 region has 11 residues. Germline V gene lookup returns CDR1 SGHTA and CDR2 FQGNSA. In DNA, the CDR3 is TGTGCCAGCAGCTCTCTTTGGACCCAGTACTTC. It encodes CASSSLWTQYF.

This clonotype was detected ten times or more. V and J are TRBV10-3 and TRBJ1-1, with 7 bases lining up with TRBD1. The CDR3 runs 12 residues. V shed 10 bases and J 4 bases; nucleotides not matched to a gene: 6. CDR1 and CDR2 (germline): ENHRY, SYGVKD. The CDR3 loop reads CATAGTATEAFF. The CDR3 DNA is TGTGCCACCGCAGGGACAGCCACTGAAGCTTTCTTT.

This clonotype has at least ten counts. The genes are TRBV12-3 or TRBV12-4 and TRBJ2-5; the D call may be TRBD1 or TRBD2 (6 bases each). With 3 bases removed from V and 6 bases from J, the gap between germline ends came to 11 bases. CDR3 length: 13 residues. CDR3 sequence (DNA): TGTGCCAGCAGTTTCGGGGGCGGAAAGACCCAGTACTTC. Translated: CASSFGGGKTQYF.

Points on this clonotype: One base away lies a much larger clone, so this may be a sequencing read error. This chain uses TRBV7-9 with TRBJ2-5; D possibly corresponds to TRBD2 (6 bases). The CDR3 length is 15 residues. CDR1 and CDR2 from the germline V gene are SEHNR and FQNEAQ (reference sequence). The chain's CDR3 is CAGSPSSGGQETQYF. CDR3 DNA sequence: TGTGCCGGCAGCCCATCCTCCGGGGGACAAGAGACCCAGTACTTC.

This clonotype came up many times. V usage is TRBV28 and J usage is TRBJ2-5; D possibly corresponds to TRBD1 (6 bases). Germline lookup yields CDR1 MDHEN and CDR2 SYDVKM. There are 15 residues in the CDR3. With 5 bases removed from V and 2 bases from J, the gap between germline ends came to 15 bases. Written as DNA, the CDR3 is TGTGCCAGCAGTGTAGCCGGGACACGTCAAGAGACCCAGTACTTC. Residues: CASSVAGTRQETQYF. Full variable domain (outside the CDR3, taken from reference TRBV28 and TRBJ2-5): DVKVTQSSRYLVKRTGEKVFLECVQDMDHENMFWYRQDPGLGLRLIYFSYDVKMKEKGDIPEGYSVSREKKERFSLILESASTNQTSMYLCASSVAGTRQETQYFGPGTRLLVL.

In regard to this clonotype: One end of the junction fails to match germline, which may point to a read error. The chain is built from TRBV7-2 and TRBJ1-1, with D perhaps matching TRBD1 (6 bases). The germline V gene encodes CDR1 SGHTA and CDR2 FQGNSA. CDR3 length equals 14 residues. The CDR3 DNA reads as TGTGCCGGCAGCCCTCAGGGGCCCATCACTGAAGCTTTCTTT. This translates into CAGSPQGPITEAFF.

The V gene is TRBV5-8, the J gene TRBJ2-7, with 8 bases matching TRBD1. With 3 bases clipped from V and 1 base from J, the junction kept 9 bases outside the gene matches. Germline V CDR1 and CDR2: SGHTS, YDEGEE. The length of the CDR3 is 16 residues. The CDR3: CASSWTGSGRSYEQYF. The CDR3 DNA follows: TGTGCCAGCAGCTGGACAGGGAGCGGCAGGTCCTACGAGCAGTACTTC.

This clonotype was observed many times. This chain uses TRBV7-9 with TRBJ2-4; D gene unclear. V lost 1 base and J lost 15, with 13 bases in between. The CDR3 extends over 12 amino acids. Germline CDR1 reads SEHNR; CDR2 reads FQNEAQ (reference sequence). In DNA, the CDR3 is TGTGCCAGCAGCTTAGACGACCCTATTTTGTACTTC. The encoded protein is CASSLDDPILYF.

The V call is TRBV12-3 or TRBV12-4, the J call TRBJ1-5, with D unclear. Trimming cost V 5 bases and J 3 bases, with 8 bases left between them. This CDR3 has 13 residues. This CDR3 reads CASSPWSNQPQHF. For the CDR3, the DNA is TGTGCCAGCAGTCCGTGGTCCAATCAGCCCCAGCATTTT.

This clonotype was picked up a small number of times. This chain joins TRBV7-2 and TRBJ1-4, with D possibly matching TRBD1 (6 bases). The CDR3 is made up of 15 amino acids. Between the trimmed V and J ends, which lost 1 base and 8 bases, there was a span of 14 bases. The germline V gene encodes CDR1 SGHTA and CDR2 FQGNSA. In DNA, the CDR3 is TGTGCCAGCAGCTTAGTAAGGGGGGCCAGGGAAAAACTGTTTTTT. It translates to CASSLVRGAREKLFF.

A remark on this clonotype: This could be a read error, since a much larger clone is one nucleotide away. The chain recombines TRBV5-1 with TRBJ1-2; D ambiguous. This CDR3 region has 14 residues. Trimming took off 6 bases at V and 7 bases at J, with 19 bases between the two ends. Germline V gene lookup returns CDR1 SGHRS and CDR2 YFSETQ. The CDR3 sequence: CASNSPAPVCGYTF. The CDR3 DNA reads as TGCGCCAGCAACAGCCCAGCGCCCGTATGTGGCTACACCTTC.

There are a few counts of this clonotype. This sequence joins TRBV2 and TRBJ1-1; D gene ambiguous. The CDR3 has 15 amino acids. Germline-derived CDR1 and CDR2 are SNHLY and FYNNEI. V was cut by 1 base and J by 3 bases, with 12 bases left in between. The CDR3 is CASSEEDEYHTEAFF. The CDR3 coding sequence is TGTGCCAGCAGTGAAGAGGACGAATACCACACTGAAGCTTTCTTT.

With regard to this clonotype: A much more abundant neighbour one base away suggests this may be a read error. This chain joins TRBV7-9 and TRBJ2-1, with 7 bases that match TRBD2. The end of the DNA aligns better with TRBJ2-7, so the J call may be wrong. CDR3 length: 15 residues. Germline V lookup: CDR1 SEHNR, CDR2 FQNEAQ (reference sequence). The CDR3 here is CASSLVGGSSNEQYF. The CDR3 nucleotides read TGTGCCAGCAGCTTAGTCGGGGGGTCCTCCAATGAGCAGTACTTC.

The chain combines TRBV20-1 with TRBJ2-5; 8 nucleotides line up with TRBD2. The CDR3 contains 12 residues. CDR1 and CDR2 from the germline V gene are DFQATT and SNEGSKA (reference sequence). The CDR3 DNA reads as TGCAGGGTAACGGGAGGGGGGGCTGAGCAGTACTTC. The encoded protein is CRVTGGGAEQYF.

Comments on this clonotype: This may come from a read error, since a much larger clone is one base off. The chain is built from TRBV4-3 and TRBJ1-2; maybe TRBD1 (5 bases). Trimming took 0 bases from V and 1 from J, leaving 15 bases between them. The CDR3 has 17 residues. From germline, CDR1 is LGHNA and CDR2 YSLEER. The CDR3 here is CASSQDLLCRDNYGYTF. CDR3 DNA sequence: TGCGCCAGCAGCCAAGATCTTTTGTGCAGGGATAACTATGGCTACACCTTC.

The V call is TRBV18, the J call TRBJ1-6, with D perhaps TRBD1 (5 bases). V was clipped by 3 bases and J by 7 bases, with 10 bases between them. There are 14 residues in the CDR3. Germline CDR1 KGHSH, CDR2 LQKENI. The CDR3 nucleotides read TGTGCCAGCTCACCTCAGGGTGGGAATTCACCCCTCCACTTT. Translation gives CASSPQGGNSPLHF.

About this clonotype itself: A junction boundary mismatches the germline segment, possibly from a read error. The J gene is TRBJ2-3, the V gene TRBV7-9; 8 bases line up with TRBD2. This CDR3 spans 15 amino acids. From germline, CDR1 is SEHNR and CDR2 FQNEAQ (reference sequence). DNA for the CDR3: TGTGCCAGCAGCGAGCCCTGGACTAGCATAGATATGCAGTATTTT. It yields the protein CASSEPWTSIDMQYF.

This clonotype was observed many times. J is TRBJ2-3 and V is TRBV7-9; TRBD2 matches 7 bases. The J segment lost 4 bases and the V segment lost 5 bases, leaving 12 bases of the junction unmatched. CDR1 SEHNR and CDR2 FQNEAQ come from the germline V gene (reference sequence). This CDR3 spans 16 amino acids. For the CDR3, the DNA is TGTGCCAGCAGCCCGCGGACTAGTGAGATCTCAGATACGCAGTATTTT. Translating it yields CASSPRTSEISDTQYF. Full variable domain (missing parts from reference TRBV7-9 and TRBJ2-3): DTGVSQNPRHKITKRGQNVTFRCDPISEHNRLYWYRQTLGQGPEFLTYFQNEAQLEKSRLLSDRFSAERPKGSFSTLEIQRTEQGDSAMYLCASSPRTSEISDTQYFGPGTRLTVL.

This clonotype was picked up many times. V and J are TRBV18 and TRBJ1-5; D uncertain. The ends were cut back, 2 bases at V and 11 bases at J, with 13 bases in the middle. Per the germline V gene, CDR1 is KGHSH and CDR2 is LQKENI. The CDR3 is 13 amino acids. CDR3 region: CASSPGEVFAQHF. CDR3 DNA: TGTGCCAGCTCACCAGGGGAGGTGTTTGCCCAGCATTTT.

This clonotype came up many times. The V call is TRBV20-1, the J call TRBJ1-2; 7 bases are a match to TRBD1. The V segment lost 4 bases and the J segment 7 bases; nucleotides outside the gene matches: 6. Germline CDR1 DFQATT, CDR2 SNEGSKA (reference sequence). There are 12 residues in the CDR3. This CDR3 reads CSATRGNGGYTF. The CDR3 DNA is TGCAGTGCTACCAGGGGGAACGGTGGCTACACCTTC.

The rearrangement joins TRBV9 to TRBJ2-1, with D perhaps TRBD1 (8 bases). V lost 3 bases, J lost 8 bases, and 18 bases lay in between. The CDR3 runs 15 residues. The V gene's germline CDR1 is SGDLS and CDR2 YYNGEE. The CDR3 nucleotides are TGTGCCAGCAGCGCCCAACCAACAGGGGGGGATGAGCAGTTCTTC. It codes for CASSAQPTGGDEQFF.